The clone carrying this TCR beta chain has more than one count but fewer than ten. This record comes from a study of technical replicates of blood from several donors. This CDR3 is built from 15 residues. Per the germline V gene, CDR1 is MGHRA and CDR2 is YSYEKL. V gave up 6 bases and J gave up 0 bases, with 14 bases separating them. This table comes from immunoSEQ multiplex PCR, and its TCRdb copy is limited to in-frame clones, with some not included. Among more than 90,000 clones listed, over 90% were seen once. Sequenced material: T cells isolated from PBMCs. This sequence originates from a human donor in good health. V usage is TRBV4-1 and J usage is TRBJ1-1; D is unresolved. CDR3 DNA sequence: TGCGCCAGCAGACTTTCGGGAACCTTGAACACTGAAGCTTTCTTT. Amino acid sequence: CASRLSGTLNTEAFF.